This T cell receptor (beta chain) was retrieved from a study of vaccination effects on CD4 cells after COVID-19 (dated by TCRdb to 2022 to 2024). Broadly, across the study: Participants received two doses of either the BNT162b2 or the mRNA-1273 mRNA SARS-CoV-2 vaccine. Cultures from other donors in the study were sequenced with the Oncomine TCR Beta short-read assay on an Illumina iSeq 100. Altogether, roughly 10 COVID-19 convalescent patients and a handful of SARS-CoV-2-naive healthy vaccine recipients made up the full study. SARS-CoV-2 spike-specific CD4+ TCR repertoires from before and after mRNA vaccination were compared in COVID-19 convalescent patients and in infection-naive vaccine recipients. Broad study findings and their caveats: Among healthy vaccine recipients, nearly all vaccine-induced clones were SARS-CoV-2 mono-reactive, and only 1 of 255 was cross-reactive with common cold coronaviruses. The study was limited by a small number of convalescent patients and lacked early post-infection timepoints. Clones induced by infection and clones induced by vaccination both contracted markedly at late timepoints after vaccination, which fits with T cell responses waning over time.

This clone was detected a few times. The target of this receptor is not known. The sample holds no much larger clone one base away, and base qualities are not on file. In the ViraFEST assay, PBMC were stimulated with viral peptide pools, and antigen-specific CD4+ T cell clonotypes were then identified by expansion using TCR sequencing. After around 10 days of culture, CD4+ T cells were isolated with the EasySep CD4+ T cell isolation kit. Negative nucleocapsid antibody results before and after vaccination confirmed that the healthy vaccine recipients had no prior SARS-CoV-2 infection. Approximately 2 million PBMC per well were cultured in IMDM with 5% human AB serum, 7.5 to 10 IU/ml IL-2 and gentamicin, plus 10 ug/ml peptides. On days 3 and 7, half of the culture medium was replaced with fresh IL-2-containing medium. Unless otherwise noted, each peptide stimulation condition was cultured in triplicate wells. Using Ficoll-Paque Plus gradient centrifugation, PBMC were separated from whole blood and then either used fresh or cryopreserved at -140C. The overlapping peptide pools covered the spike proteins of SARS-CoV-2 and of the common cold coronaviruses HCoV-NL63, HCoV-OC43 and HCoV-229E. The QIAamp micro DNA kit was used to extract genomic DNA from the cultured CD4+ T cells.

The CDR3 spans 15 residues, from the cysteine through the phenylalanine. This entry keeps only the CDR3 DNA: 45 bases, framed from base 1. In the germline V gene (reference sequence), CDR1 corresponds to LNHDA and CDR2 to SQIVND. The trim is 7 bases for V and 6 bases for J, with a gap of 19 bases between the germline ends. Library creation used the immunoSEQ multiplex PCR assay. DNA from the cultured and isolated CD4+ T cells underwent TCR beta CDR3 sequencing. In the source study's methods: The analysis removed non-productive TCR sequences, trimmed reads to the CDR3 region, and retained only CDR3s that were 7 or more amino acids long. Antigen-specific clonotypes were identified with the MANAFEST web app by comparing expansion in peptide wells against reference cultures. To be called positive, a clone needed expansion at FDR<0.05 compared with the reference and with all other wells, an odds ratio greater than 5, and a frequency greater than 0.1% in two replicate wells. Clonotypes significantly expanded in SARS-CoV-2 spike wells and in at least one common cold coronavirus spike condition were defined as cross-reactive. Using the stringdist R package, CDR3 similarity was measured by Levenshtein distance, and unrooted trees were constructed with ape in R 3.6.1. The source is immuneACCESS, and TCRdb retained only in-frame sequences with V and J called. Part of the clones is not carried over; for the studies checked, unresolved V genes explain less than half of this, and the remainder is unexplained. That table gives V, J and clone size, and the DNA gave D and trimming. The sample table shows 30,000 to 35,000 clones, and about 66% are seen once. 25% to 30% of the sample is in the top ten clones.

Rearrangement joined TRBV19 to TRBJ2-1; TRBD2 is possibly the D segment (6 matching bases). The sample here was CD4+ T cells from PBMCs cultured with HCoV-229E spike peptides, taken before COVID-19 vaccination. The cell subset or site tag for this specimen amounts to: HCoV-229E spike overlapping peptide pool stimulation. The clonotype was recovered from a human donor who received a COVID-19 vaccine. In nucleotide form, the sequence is TGTGCCAGTAAAAAGCGGGCCGCTTTCTCCAATGAGCAGTTCTTC. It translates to CASKKRAAFSNEQFF.